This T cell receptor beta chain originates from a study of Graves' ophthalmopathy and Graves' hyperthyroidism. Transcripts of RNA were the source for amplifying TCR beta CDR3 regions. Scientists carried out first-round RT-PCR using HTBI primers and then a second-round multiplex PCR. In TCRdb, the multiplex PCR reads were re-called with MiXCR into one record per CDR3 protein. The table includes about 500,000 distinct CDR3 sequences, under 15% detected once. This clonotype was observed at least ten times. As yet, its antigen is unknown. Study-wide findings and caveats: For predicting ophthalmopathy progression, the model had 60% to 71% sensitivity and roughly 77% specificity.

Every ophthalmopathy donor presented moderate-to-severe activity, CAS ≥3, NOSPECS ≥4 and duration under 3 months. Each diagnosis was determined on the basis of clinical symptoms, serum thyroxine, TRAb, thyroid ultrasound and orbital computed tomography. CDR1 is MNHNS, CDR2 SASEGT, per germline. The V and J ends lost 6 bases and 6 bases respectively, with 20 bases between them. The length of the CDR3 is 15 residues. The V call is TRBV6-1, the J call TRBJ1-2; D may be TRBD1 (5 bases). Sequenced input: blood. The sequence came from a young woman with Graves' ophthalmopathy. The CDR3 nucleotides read TGTGCCAGCAGGCTTCCGACGGGGCGCGGTCATGGCTACACCTTC. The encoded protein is CASRLPTGRGHGYTF.